This entry describes one TCR beta chain. The antigen remains unidentified. The data were taken from a study of T cell responses to AZD1222 COVID-19 vaccine. Sequencing used immunoSEQ multiplex PCR; TCRdb keeps in-frame clones, though not all of them. The sample has 100,000 to 150,000 clones; about nine tenths are singletons. Study-wide results and caveats: Sampling that yielded the repertoires occurred only after the peak T cell response. Only a handful of AZD1222 recipients, more than five in all, had baseline seropositivity. Donors were largely white British and mainly female; clonal diversity was possibly underestimated.

Sequencing was performed on peripheral blood, taken on day 0 of AZD1222 vaccination. The receptor's source is an adult in good health.

The CDR3 DNA reads TGCGCCAGCAGCTTGGCAGGGGTAACTGAAGCTTTCTTT. This encodes CASSLAGVTEAFF. The gene calls are TRBV5-1 and TRBJ1-1; the D gene is possibly TRBD1 (6 bases). This CDR3 spans 13 amino acids. The V and J ends lost 0 bases and 5 bases respectively, with 8 bases between them. CDR1 and CDR2 from the germline V gene are SGHRS and YFSETQ.